The 16 T cell receptor beta chains listed next were all sequenced from one sample in a study of cytomegalovirus exposure and HLA in healthy donors. The PCR used 60 Vbeta and 13 Jbeta primers. Repertoires were generated with immunoSEQ multiplex PCR, while TCRdb's copy carries only in-frame clones and drops some. The sample shows 70,000 to 95,000 clones, 65% to 85% of them seen only once. Sequencing input: PBMCs. These receptors were obtained from a man aged 18 to 29 in good health and CMV-seronegative.

The chain has TRBV9 and TRBJ1-3, with D perhaps TRBD1 (5 bases). The V end lost 4 bases, the J end lost 4 bases, and 27 bases lay between the germline ends. The CDR3 contains 19 residues. Germline-derived CDR1 and CDR2 are SGDLS and YYNGEE. This chain's CDR3 is CASSSRPVQGQIAGNTIYF. CDR3 DNA: TGTGCCAGCAGCTCCCGACCGGTCCAGGGTCAAATTGCCGGAAACACCATATATTTT.

This sequence joins TRBV6-1 and TRBJ2-5; D is uncertain. The V end was cut by 7 bases, the J end by 2 bases, with 14 bases between. Per germline, CDR1 MNHNS and CDR2 SASEGT. CDR3 length: 14 amino acids. The CDR3: CASTKWPSQETQYF. CDR3 nucleotide sequence: TGTGCCAGCACCAAGTGGCCATCACAAGAGACCCAGTACTTC.

This clone has just a few counts. The CDR3 nucleotides read TGTGCCAGCACGGTTACCAGGTCCTACGAGCAGTACTTC. It encodes CASTVTRSYEQYF. The rearrangement joins TRBV6-1 to TRBJ2-7; D unclear. The CDR3 is 13 amino acids. The germline V gene has CDR1 MNHNS and CDR2 SASEGT. Deletions cut 7 bases from V and 1 base from J, with 11 bases between.

V gene TRBV9 combines with J gene TRBJ2-7; TRBD1 matches 7 bases. Per germline, CDR1 SGDLS and CDR2 YYNGEE. The length of the CDR3 is 14 residues. Trimming cost V 3 bases and J 2 bases; bases outside gene matches: 5. In nucleotides, the CDR3 is TGTGCCAGCAGCGGAGCCGGACAGGCCTACGAGCAGTACTTC. It is translated as CASSGAGQAYEQYF.

This clone came up a few times. DNA of the CDR3: TGTGCCAGCTCAACTTCGGGGGGGCCTTACAATGAGCAGTTCTTC. As protein: CASSTSGGPYNEQFF. The V and J genes are TRBV18 and TRBJ2-1; TRBD2 aligns across 8 bases. Germline V gene sequence: CDR1 KGHSH, CDR2 LQKENI. V shed 5 bases, J shed 4 bases, and the junction held 7 bases outside the gene matches. The CDR3 extends over 15 amino acids. Supplemented by reference TRBV18 and TRBJ2-1, the full variable domain reads NAGVMQNPRHLVRRRGQEARLRCSPMKGHSHVYWYRQLPEEGLKFMVYLQKENIIDESGMPKERFSAEFPKEGPSILRIQQVVRGDSAAYFCASSTSGGPYNEQFFGPGTRLTVL.

The gene calls are TRBV9 and TRBJ2-7; weak D call: TRBD1 (5 bases). CDR3 size: 14 residues. Trimming took off 0 bases at V and 7 bases at J, with 14 bases between the two ends. Germline-derived CDR1 and CDR2 are SGDLS and YYNGEE. The DNA of the CDR3 is TGTGCCAGCAGCGTAGGGCAGGGCCAGTGGGAGCAGTACTTC. Translating it yields CASSVGQGQWEQYF.

The chain carries TRBV5-4 and TRBJ1-2; TRBD1 agrees at 9 bases. Trimming at V came to 5 bases and at J to 5 bases, leaving 10 bases not matched to a gene. Germline CDR1 SGHNT, CDR2 YYREEE (reference sequence). The CDR3 length is 15 residues. CDR3 protein: CASSWEQGAVYGYTF. The CDR3 coding sequence is TGTGCCAGCAGTTGGGAACAGGGGGCGGTGTATGGCTACACCTTC.

This clone was seen only a few times. The rearrangement joins TRBV5-4 to TRBJ1-6; 10 bases match TRBD1. CDR1 SGHNT and CDR2 YYREEE come from the germline V gene (reference sequence). The J segment lost 0 bases and the V segment lost 4 bases, leaving 4 bases of the junction unmatched. The CDR3 consists of 17 residues. CDR3 amino acids: CASSRDRGSSYNSPLHF. CDR3 coding DNA: TGTGCCAGCAGCCGGGACAGGGGTAGCTCCTATAATTCACCCCTCCACTTT. Drawing the rest from reference TRBV5-4 and TRBJ1-6, the complete variable domain is ETGVTQSPTHLIKTRGQQVTLRCSSQSGHNTVSWYQQALGQGPQFIFQYYREEENGRGNFPPRFSGLQFPNYSSELNVNALELDDSALYLCASSRDRGSSYNSPLHFGNGTRLTVT.

Note on this clone: At one end the junction does not follow the germline gene, possibly because of a read error. J is TRBJ1-1 and V is TRBV7-7; 7 positions match TRBD1. Germline values: CDR1 SSHAT, CDR2 FNYEAQ (reference sequence). The CDR3 has 13 residues. CDR3 loop: CASSFTHRGEAFF. The CDR3 bases are TGTGCTAGCAGCTTCACGCACAGGGGTGAAGCTTTCTTT.

This chain joins TRBV6-6 and TRBJ2-1; 8 bases map to TRBD1. V gave up 2 bases and J gave up 6 bases; unmatched junction bases: 6. CDR1 is MNHNY and CDR2 is SVGAGI in the germline V gene (reference sequence). The CDR3 runs 15 residues. CDR3 protein: CASSYRQGAPNEQFF. In nucleotides, the CDR3 is TGTGCCAGCAGTTACAGGCAGGGGGCGCCCAATGAGCAGTTCTTC.

CDR3 in DNA: TGTGCCAGCAGCCAAGATTCGGGGACGGGGAGGGAAAAACTGTTTTTT. Translation: CASSQDSGTGREKLFF. The chain recombines TRBV4-2 with TRBJ1-4; D perhaps matches TRBD1 (5 bases). V was clipped by 0 bases and J by 8 bases, with 16 bases between them. The CDR3 is 16 residues long. The germline CDR1 and CDR2 sequences are LGHNA and YNFKEQ.

This sequence joins TRBV18 and TRBJ1-5, with no clear D. V was cut by 0 bases and J by 6 bases, with 9 bases left in between. The germline CDR1 and CDR2 sequences are KGHSH and LQKENI. The CDR3 runs to 14 residues. In nucleotides, the CDR3 is TGTGCCAGCTCACCACCGAGTTCAAGTCAGCCCCAGCATTTT. It is translated as CASSPPSSSQPQHF.

The rearrangement links TRBV5-1 to TRBJ2-5; D is unclear. Between the trimmed V and J ends, which lost 0 bases and 1 base, there was a span of 7 bases. Germline V CDR1 and CDR2: SGHRS, YFSETQ. The CDR3 extends over 14 amino acids. For the CDR3, the DNA is TGCGCCAGCAGCTTGGGCCAGATCCAAGAGACCCAGTACTTC. It yields the protein CASSLGQIQETQYF. The full variable domain, its missing parts supplied by reference TRBV5-1 and TRBJ2-5, is KAGVTQTPRYLIKTRGQQVTLSCSPISGHRSVSWYQQTPGQGLQFLFEYFSETQRNKGNFPGRFSGRQFSNSRSEMNVSTLELGDSALYLCASSLGQIQETQYFGPGTRLLVL.

This clone was found a few times. The gene calls are TRBV7-9 and TRBJ2-7; D unresolved. The CDR3 spans 15 residues. Germline CDR1 SEHNR, CDR2 FQNEAQ (reference sequence). Trimming cost V 4 bases and J 0 bases, with 13 bases left between them. CDR3 sequence (DNA): TGTGCCAGCAGCTCAACCCCAGGCAGCTCCTACGAGCAGTACTTC. This sequence encodes CASSSTPGSSYEQYF.

The chain employs TRBV19 and TRBJ1-1, with TRBD1 identical over 7 bases. Germline values: CDR1 LNHDA, CDR2 SQIVND (reference sequence). The CDR3 has 18 amino acids. The V gene end was trimmed by 2 bases and the J gene end by 0 bases; junction bases not matched to a gene: 12. The CDR3 sequence is CASSIYGQAPPMNTEAFF. CDR3 sequence (DNA): TGTGCCAGTAGTATATACGGACAGGCTCCACCTATGAACACTGAAGCTTTCTTT.

The chain recombines TRBV18 with TRBJ1-2, with a possible D match to TRBD1 (6 bases). Germline V CDR1 and CDR2: KGHSH, LQKENI. The CDR3 extends over 13 amino acids. Trimming cost V 5 bases and J 8 bases, with 15 bases left between them. This CDR3 is CASSVQGDQGYTF. The CDR3 DNA reads as TGTGCCAGCTCAGTACAGGGCGACCAGGGCTACACCTTC.